The clone carrying this T cell receptor (beta chain) came up many times. The read is 3 residues too short to cover the CDR3 end, so that end is filled in from the germline J gene. This CDR3 has 11 amino acids. CDR1 is DFQATT, CDR2 SNEGSKA, per germline (reference sequence). V was clipped by 5 bases and J by 1 base, with 5 bases between them. The data belong to a study of T cell clonality in common variable immunodeficiency. Some clones are missing from TCRdb's copy, which holds only in-frame ones; the method was immunoSEQ multiplex PCR. The sample holds some 38,000 clones, and no clone turns up only once.

This clonotype was sampled from a person aged 18 to 70 in good health. The genes are TRBV20-1 and TRBJ1-1; D remains unclear. The material sequenced was peripheral blood mononuclear cells. The covered CDR3 bases are TGCAGTGCTCCAGAGAACACTGAA. This encodes CSAPENTE. The full CDR3 is CSAPENTEAFF.